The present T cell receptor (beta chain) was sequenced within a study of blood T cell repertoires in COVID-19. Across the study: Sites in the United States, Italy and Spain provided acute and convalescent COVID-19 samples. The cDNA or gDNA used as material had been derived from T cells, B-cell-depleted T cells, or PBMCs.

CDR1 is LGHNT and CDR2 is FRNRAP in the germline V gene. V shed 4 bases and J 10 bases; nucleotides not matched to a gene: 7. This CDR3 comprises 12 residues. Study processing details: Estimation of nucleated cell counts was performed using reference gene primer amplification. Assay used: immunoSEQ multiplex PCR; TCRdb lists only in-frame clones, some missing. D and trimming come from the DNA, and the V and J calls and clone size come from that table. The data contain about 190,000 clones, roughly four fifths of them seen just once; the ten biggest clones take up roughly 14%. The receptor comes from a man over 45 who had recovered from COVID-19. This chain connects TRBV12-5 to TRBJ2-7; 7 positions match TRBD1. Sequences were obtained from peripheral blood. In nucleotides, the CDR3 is TGTGCTAGTGGTTCCTCTGACAGGGAACAGTACTTC. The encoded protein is CASGSSDREQYF.